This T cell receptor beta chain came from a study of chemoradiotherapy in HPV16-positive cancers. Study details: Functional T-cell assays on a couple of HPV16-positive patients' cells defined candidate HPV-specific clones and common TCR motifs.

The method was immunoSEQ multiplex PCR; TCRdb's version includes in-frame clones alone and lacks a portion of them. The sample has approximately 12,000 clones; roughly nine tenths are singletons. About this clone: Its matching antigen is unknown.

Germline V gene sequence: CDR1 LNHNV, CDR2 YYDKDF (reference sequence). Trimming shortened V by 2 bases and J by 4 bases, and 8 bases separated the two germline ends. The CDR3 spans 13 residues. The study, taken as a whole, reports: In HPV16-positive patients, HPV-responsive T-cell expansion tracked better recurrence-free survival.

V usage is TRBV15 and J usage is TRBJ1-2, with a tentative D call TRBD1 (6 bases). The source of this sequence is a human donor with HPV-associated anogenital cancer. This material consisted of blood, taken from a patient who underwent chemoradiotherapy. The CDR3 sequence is CATSRTGTYGYTF. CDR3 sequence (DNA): TGTGCCACCAGCAGAACAGGGACCTATGGCTACACCTTC.